These T cell receptor beta chains were read from a single sample in a study of CD8 T cells in Susac syndrome. From the immunoSEQ multiplex PCR reads, TCRdb called clonotypes with MiXCR, one entry per CDR3 protein. The sample has over 130,000 distinct CDR3 sequences; just under 95% are singletons. The material sequenced was CD4+ T cells from PBMCs. The receptors were sampled from a human donor with Susac syndrome. Each CDR3 is given with its conserved first and last residue. Fields, in order: J gene, clone size, D gene, CDR3 length, V gene, CDR3 protein, CDR3 DNA. A D gene is named only where the DNA matches it firmly. Some rows have no size entry. The others give once, few or many, or a class for an expanded clone.

J: TRBJ2-3; size: -; D: TRBD1; length: 13; V: TRBV29-1; CDR3: CSVRDRGTDTQYF; DNA: TGCAGCGTGCGGGACAGGGGGACAGATACGCAGTATTTT
J: TRBJ2-1; size: -; D: TRBD1; length: 13; V: TRBV2; CDR3: CASSGQGLDEQFF; DNA: TGTGCCAGCAGTGGACAGGGGCTGGATGAGCAGTTCTTC
J: TRBJ2-5; size: once; D: -; length: 14; V: TRBV10-3; CDR3: CAISESNYKETQYF; DNA: TGTGCCATCAGTGAGTCAAACTATAAAGAGACCCAGTACTTC
J: TRBJ2-1; size: -; D: TRBD2; length: 15; V: TRBV27; CDR3: CASSSPSGSYYEQFF; DNA: TGTGCCAGCAGTTCGCCTAGCGGGAGTTATTATGAGCAGTTCTTC
J: TRBJ1-1; size: -; D: -; length: 13; V: TRBV20-1; CDR3: CSALPLRNTEAFF; DNA: TGCAGTGCCTTGCCACTCAGGAACACTGAAGCTTTCTTT
J: TRBJ2-1; size: -; D: -; length: 14; V: TRBV20-1; CDR3: CSARERYSYNEQFF; DNA: TGCAGTGCTAGGGAGCGTTACTCCTACAATGAGCAGTTCTTC
J: TRBJ2-7; size: -; D: -; length: 12; V: TRBV5-4; CDR3: CASSATSYEQYF; DNA: TGTGCCAGCAGCGCCACTTCCTACGAGCAGTACTTC
J: TRBJ2-3; size: once; D: -; length: 15; V: TRBV4-3; CDR3: CASSQEMDGGGKQYF; DNA: TGCGCCAGCAGCCAAGAAATGGATGGTGGGGGGAAGCAGTATTTT
J: TRBJ2-2; size: -; D: -; length: 14; V: TRBV4-2; CDR3: CASSWDATTGELFF; DNA: TGTGCCAGCAGCTGGGACGCAACCACCGGGGAGCTGTTTTTT
J: TRBJ2-4; size: -; D: TRBD2; length: 13; V: TRBV12-3/TRBV12-4; CDR3: CASRTSLADIQYF; DNA: TGTGCCAGCAGGACATCACTAGCGGACATTCAGTACTTC
J: TRBJ2-1; size: -; D: -; length: 13; V: TRBV29-1; CDR3: CSGQEGPTTEQFF; DNA: TGCAGCGGGCAAGAGGGTCCGACTACTGAGCAGTTCTTC
J: TRBJ1-2; size: -; D: -; length: 15; V: TRBV12-3/TRBV12-4; CDR3: CASSHAQGVAGGYTF; DNA: TGTGCCAGCAGTCACGCACAGGGAGTCGCTGGTGGCTACACCTTC
J: TRBJ2-5; size: -; D: -; length: 14; V: TRBV5-6; CDR3: CASSFTGTQETQYF; DNA: TGTGCCAGCAGCTTCACAGGGACCCAAGAGACCCAGTACTTC
J: TRBJ1-5; size: -; D: -; length: 14; V: TRBV9; CDR3: CASSVADSYQPQHF; DNA: TGTGCCAGCAGCGTAGCGGATTCGTATCAGCCCCAGCATTTT
J: TRBJ1-2; size: -; D: TRBD1; length: 14; V: TRBV5-1; CDR3: CASSLWTGGNGYTF; DNA: TGCGCCAGCAGCCTCTGGACAGGGGGGAATGGCTACACCTTC
J: TRBJ1-1; size: -; D: TRBD1; length: 11; V: TRBV12-3/TRBV12-4; CDR3: CASTKGARAFF; DNA: TGTGCCAGCACCAAGGGGGCTAGGGCTTTCTTT
J: TRBJ2-5; size: -; D: TRBD2; length: 16; V: TRBV9; CDR3: CASSAMIAGGQETQYF; DNA: TGTGCCAGCAGCGCCATGATAGCGGGAGGGCAAGAGACCCAGTACTTC
J: TRBJ1-3; size: -; D: -; length: 13; V: TRBV7-3; CDR3: CASSVSPGNTIYF; DNA: TGTGCCAGCAGCGTATCACCTGGAAACACCATATATTTT
J: TRBJ2-3; size: -; D: -; length: 12; V: TRBV20-1; CDR3: CSALLTTDTQYF; DNA: TGCAGTGCCCTACTTACCACAGATACGCAGTATTTT
J: TRBJ2-5; size: -; D: -; length: 18; V: TRBV3-1; CDR3: CASSPIRGQGLGAETQYF; DNA: TGTGCCAGCAGCCCCATCCGGGGGCAAGGGCTGGGGGCAGAGACCCAGTACTTC
J: TRBJ2-5; size: -; D: TRBD1; length: 16; V: TRBV20-1; CDR3: CSATGQEPTSRETQYF; DNA: TGCAGTGCTACAGGACAGGAACCCACATCCCGGGAGACCCAGTACTTC
J: TRBJ1-1; size: -; D: -; length: 13; V: TRBV30; CDR3: CAWIWTANTEAFF; DNA: TGTGCCTGGATATGGACAGCGAACACTGAAGCTTTCTTT
J: TRBJ1-2; size: -; D: TRBD1; length: 13; V: TRBV30; CDR3: CAWIGGLNYGYTF; DNA: TGTGCCTGGATAGGGGGCCTTAACTATGGCTACACCTTC
J: TRBJ1-4; size: -; D: -; length: 14; V: TRBV25-1; CDR3: CASSGGARDEKLFF; DNA: TGTGCCAGCAGTGGGGGAGCGAGGGACGAAAAACTGTTTTTT
J: TRBJ1-6; size: -; D: -; length: 17; V: TRBV2; CDR3: CASSEALPGQGNSPLHF; DNA: TGTGCCAGCAGTGAAGCGCTTCCGGGGCAAGGGAATTCACCCCTCCACTTT
J: TRBJ2-1; size: -; D: TRBD1; length: 12; V: TRBV20-1; CDR3: CSASRQGEEQFF; DNA: TGCAGTGCTAGCAGACAGGGAGAAGAGCAGTTCTTC
J: TRBJ2-1; size: once; D: TRBD2; length: 14; V: TRBV7-2; CDR3: CASSLGGGSYEQFF; DNA: TGTGCCAGCAGCTTAGGGGGGGGTTCCTATGAGCAGTTCTTC
J: TRBJ2-3; size: -; D: -; length: 15; V: TRBV4-1; CDR3: CASSQDHEVGRTQYF; DNA: TGCGCCAGCAGCCAAGATCACGAGGTAGGGAGGACGCAGTATTTT
J: TRBJ1-5; size: -; D: -; length: 14; V: TRBV19; CDR3: CATTRGFSNQPQHF; DNA: TGTGCCACCACCAGGGGTTTCAGCAATCAGCCCCAGCATTTT
J: TRBJ2-7; size: -; D: TRBD2; length: 17; V: TRBV4-1; CDR3: CASSQDLSAGGNYEQYF; DNA: TGCGCCAGCAGCCAAGATTTGTCCGCGGGGGGCAACTACGAGCAGTACTTC
J: TRBJ2-3; size: once; D: -; length: 15; V: TRBV15; CDR3: CATSGTLKGADTQYF; DNA: TGTGCCACCAGCGGGACCCTTAAAGGCGCAGATACGCAGTATTTT
J: TRBJ2-7; size: -; D: TRBD1; length: 14; V: TRBV7-9; CDR3: CASSATGGGYEQYF; DNA: TGTGCCAGCAGCGCGACAGGGGGCGGGTACGAGCAGTACTTC
J: TRBJ2-1; size: -; D: TRBD2; length: 15; V: TRBV14; CDR3: CASSPLAGDYNEQFF; DNA: TGTGCCAGCAGCCCGCTAGCGGGAGACTACAATGAGCAGTTCTTC
J: TRBJ2-2; size: -; D: -; length: 14; V: TRBV20-1; CDR3: CSAREVKNTGELFF; DNA: TGCAGTGCTAGAGAGGTCAAGAACACCGGGGAGCTGTTTTTT
J: TRBJ2-7; size: once; D: -; length: 14; V: TRBV25-1; CDR3: CASSGYRASYEQYF; DNA: TGTGCCAGCAGTGGATACAGGGCCTCCTACGAGCAGTACTTC
J: TRBJ1-4; size: -; D: TRBD1; length: 12; V: TRBV30; CDR3: CAGGQVHEKLFF; DNA: TGTGCCGGGGGACAGGTTCATGAAAAACTGTTTTTT
J: TRBJ1-1; size: -; D: TRBD1; length: 18; V: TRBV12-3/TRBV12-4; CDR3: CASRNSGTGTSWSTEAFF; DNA: TGTGCCAGCAGGAATAGCGGGACAGGGACTTCTTGGAGCACTGAAGCTTTCTTT
J: TRBJ2-2; size: -; D: TRBD1; length: 15; V: TRBV30; CDR3: CAWGQGQGDTGELFF; DNA: TGTGCCTGGGGACAGGGACAGGGTGACACCGGGGAGCTGTTTTTT
J: TRBJ2-1; size: -; D: -; length: 15; V: TRBV20-1; CDR3: CSARRTELSYNEQFF; DNA: TGCAGTGCTAGGAGAACTGAACTCTCCTACAATGAGCAGTTCTTC
J: TRBJ1-5; size: -; D: TRBD1; length: 15; V: TRBV12-3/TRBV12-4; CDR3: CASSLGDSSNQPQHF; DNA: TGTGCCAGCAGTTTAGGGGACAGTAGCAATCAGCCCCAGCATTTT
J: TRBJ1-5; size: once; D: -; length: 17; V: TRBV5-8; CDR3: CASSLVRGLISNQPQHF; DNA: TGTGCCAGCAGCTTGGTCAGGGGCCTTATTAGCAATCAGCCCCAGCATTTT
J: TRBJ2-5; size: -; D: TRBD1; length: 14; V: TRBV7-9; CDR3: CASSKGQYQETQYF; DNA: TGTGCCAGCAGCAAGGGACAGTACCAAGAGACCCAGTACTTC
J: TRBJ2-1; size: -; D: -; length: 12; V: TRBV28; CDR3: CASSLWGDEQFF; DNA: TGTGCCAGCAGTTTATGGGGGGATGAGCAGTTCTTC
J: TRBJ2-3; size: -; D: -; length: 15; V: TRBV28; CDR3: CASSLVGTSTDTQYF; DNA: TGTGCCAGCAGTTTAGTCGGCACTAGCACAGATACGCAGTATTTT
J: TRBJ2-7; size: once; D: TRBD1; length: 13; V: TRBV20-1; CDR3: CSARGDRAYEQYF; DNA: TGCAGTGCTAGAGGGGACAGGGCCTACGAGCAGTACTTC
J: TRBJ2-7; size: -; D: TRBD2; length: 16; V: TRBV6-2/TRBV6-3; CDR3: CASSRGLAGGTYEQYF; DNA: TGTGCCAGCAGCCGGGGACTAGCGGGAGGGACCTACGAGCAGTACTTC
J: TRBJ2-3; size: -; D: TRBD1; length: 15; V: TRBV14; CDR3: CASSKDRRGTDTQYF; DNA: TGTGCCAGCAGCAAGGACAGGCGCGGCACAGATACGCAGTATTTT
J: TRBJ2-5; size: once; D: -; length: 13; V: TRBV20-1; CDR3: CSAYGHLGETQYF; DNA: TGCAGTGCTTATGGACATCTAGGGGAGACCCAGTACTTC
J: TRBJ2-3; size: -; D: TRBD1; length: 17; V: TRBV6-1; CDR3: CASTYTNRGPSTDTQYF; DNA: TGTGCCAGCACATACACCAACAGGGGGCCTAGCACAGATACGCAGTATTTT
J: TRBJ2-3; size: -; D: -; length: 14; V: TRBV20-1; CDR3: CSAREGAEADTQYF; DNA: TGCAGTGCTAGAGAGGGGGCAGAGGCAGATACGCAGTATTTT
J: TRBJ1-2; size: -; D: TRBD1; length: 16; V: TRBV15; CDR3: CATSTRLRDRGYGYTF; DNA: TGTGCCACCAGCACCCGGCTCCGAGACAGGGGCTATGGCTACACCTTC